Below are 26 T cell receptor beta chains sequenced from a single sample in a study of blood T cell repertoires in COVID-19. Profiled with immunoSEQ multiplex PCR; TCRdb holds only in-frame clones, not every one. Among about 230,000 clones listed, about nine tenths were seen once. The sequenced material came from peripheral blood. The receptors derive from a man aged 50 to 60 with COVID-19, enrolled during active disease.

This chain joins TRBV19 and TRBJ2-2, with a weak D call TRBD1 (6 bases). Germline loops: CDR1 LNHDA, CDR2 SQIVND (reference sequence). This CDR3 spans 15 amino acids. The V gene lost 4 bases and the J gene lost 4 bases, with 13 bases spanning the gap. CDR3 sequence (DNA): TGTGCCAGTAGTACCCAGGGGCGCGGCACCGGGGAGCTGTTTTTT. Its translation: CASSTQGRGTGELFF.

J is TRBJ1-5 and V is TRBV19; 9 bases align to TRBD1. This CDR3 is built from 16 residues. The ends lost 4 bases at V and 6 bases at J; junction bases unmatched: 10. Germline V gene sequence: CDR1 LNHDA, CDR2 SQIVND (reference sequence). The CDR3 DNA is TGTGCCAGTAGTAAAAGCCGGGACAGGGTTGTTCAGCCCCAGCATTTT. It is translated as CASSKSRDRVVQPQHF.

This chain connects TRBV7-9 to TRBJ2-7, with a weak D call TRBD1 (5 bases). V shed 4 bases and J shed 0 bases, with 16 bases lying between them. The CDR3 consists of 16 residues. Per germline, CDR1 SEHNR and CDR2 FQNEAQ (reference sequence). This chain's CDR3 is CASSSIHRFSSYEQYF. The CDR3 DNA reads as TGTGCCAGCAGCTCGATCCACAGGTTCAGCTCCTACGAGCAGTACTTC.

The chain joins TRBV2 to TRBJ1-2, with a tentative D call TRBD1 (6 bases). There are 13 residues in the CDR3. V lost 2 bases to trimming and J lost 8 bases, with 12 bases between them. CDR1 and CDR2 from the germline V gene are SNHLY and FYNNEI. The chain's CDR3 is CASSELRGRGYTF. The CDR3 DNA follows: TGTGCCAGCAGTGAACTCAGGGGCCGAGGCTACACCTTC.

The gene calls are TRBV7-9 and TRBJ2-7; 9 bases are a match to TRBD1. The CDR3 contains 15 residues. Germline V gives CDR1 SEHNR, CDR2 FQNEAQ (reference sequence). Losses at the gene ends were 1 base for V and 5 bases for J; bases not matched to a gene: 6. The CDR3 region has the DNA TGTGCCAGCAGCTTAGAGGGACAGGGTGGCCACGAGCAGTACTTC. The encoded protein is CASSLEGQGGHEQYF.

The V gene is TRBV10-2, the J gene TRBJ1-5, with D unclear. Trimming stripped 6 bases from V and 10 bases from J, with 7 bases between. Germline values: CDR1 WSHSY, CDR2 SAAADI. The CDR3 sequence is 10 residues long. The CDR3 spells CASRASPQHF. DNA of the CDR3: TGCGCCAGCAGGGCATCCCCCCAGCATTTT.

The chain couples TRBV7-3 to TRBJ2-3, with 11 bases lining up with TRBD2. There are 16 residues in the CDR3. Germline lookup yields CDR1 SGHTA and CDR2 FQGTGA. With 2 bases clipped from V and 1 base from J, the junction kept 2 bases outside the gene matches. Here the CDR3 DNA reads TGTGCCAGCAGCTTAGTTAGCGGGGGGGGCACAGATACGCAGTATTTT. It is translated as CASSLVSGGGTDTQYF.

The rearrangement uses TRBV4-1 and TRBJ2-1; TRBD2 aligns across 8 bases. With V trimmed by 0 bases and J by 1 base, 2 bases remained unmatched. The CDR3 consists of 16 residues. The germline gives CDR1 MGHRA, CDR2 YSYEKL. As DNA, the CDR3 is TGCGCCAGCAGCCAAGAACGGGAGGGTTCCTACAATGAGCAGTTCTTC. It translates to CASSQEREGSYNEQFF.

The rearrangement uses TRBV19 and TRBJ2-7; 8 bases map to TRBD1. J lost 5 bases, V lost 3 bases, and 3 bases had no gene match. CDR1 is LNHDA, CDR2 SQIVND, per germline (reference sequence). The CDR3 is made up of 13 amino acids. The CDR3 coding sequence is TGTGCCAGTAGTATGGAGGACAGGGACGAGCAGTACTTC. Translated: CASSMEDRDEQYF.

The gene calls are TRBV25-1 and TRBJ2-1, with 8 bases lining up with TRBD1. After removal of 6 bases from V and 3 bases from J, the junction contained 4 bases not matched to a gene. Germline CDR1 is MGHDK and CDR2 is SYGVNS. The CDR3 is made up of 14 amino acids. CDR3 coding DNA: TGTGCCAGCAGCTACAGGGGGGTCTACAATGAGCAGTTCTTC. It yields the protein CASSYRGVYNEQFF.

As for this clone: Its ends do not fully match the called genes, so a read error is possible. The chain joins TRBV18 to TRBJ2-3, with TRBD1 matching 7 bases. This CDR3 has 15 residues. Per the germline V gene, CDR1 is KGHSH and CDR2 is LQKENI. The CDR3 region is CASSPQTGSTDTQYF. In DNA form, the CDR3 reads TGTGCCAGCTCCCCACAGACAGGGAGCACAGATACGCAGTATTTT.

V gene TRBV21-1 combines with J gene TRBJ2-7; the DNA was not compared with TRBD2, the D call given in the table. TRBV21-1 represents a pseudogene. The CDR3 is 17 amino acids. CDR3 nucleotide sequence: TGTGCCAGCAGCAAAGGGCTTTGGGCTAGCGAAACCTACGAGCAGTACTTC. Amino acid sequence: CASSKGLWASETYEQYF.

The V and J genes are TRBV14 and TRBJ2-3; TRBD2 agrees at 8 bases. This CDR3 region has 18 residues. With 1 base clipped from V and 2 bases from J, the junction kept 11 bases outside the gene matches. Germline loops: CDR1 SGHDN, CDR2 FVKESK. DNA of the CDR3: TGTGCCAGCAGCCAAGTTTCAGCGGGAGTGGGGTCCACAGATACGCAGTATTTT. It translates to CASSQVSAGVGSTDTQYF.

The V gene is TRBV6-1, the J gene TRBJ2-2, with 8 bases matching TRBD2. J lost 4 bases, V lost 3 bases, and 4 bases had no gene match. Germline CDR1 is MNHNS and CDR2 is SASEGT. The CDR3 is 15 residues long. The CDR3 loop is CASSESAGVTGELFF. In DNA, the CDR3 is TGTGCCAGCAGTGAGTCAGCGGGGGTCACCGGGGAGCTGTTTTTT.

The chain recombines TRBV5-4 with TRBJ2-7; no clear D. The germline V gene encodes CDR1 SGHNT and CDR2 YYREEE (reference sequence). This CDR3 contains 13 residues. V lost 1 base and J lost 6, with 11 bases in between. Here the CDR3 DNA reads TGTGCCAGCAGCTTGCAGCAAGACTCCGAGCAGTACTTC. It yields the protein CASSLQQDSEQYF.

The CDR3 region has the DNA TGTGCCAGCTCACCACAAGGGAAGCGGGAGACCCAGTACTTC. It translates to CASSPQGKRETQYF. The chain is built from TRBV18 and TRBJ2-5, with D perhaps TRBD2 (5 bases). The CDR3 length is 14 residues. The V and J ends lost 1 base and 5 bases respectively, with 11 bases between them. The V gene's germline CDR1 is KGHSH and CDR2 LQKENI.

This chain links TRBV6-2 or TRBV6-3 with TRBJ2-1; maybe TRBD2 (5 bases). The germline CDR1 and CDR2 sequences are MNHEY and SVGEGT. This CDR3 has 16 amino acids. V was cut by 2 bases and J by 11 bases, with 22 bases left in between. The CDR3, as DNA: TGTGCCAGCAGTTACCCCTCCGCGGGCGGCACCCATCAGCAGTTCTTC. The encoded protein is CASSYPSAGGTHQQFF.

The chain has TRBV2 and TRBJ2-1; 8 bases are shared with TRBD1. V lost 4 bases and J lost 11; bases outside the gene matches: 10. CDR3 size: 14 residues. CDR1 and CDR2 (germline): SNHLY, FYNNEI. The CDR3 is CASSVEGQDFQQFF. As DNA, the CDR3 is TGTGCCAGCAGTGTTGAGGGACAGGATTTTCAGCAGTTCTTC.

This clone was counted only a few times. V gene TRBV7-9 combines with J gene TRBJ2-7, with a tentative D call TRBD2 (5 bases). Looked up from germline, CDR1 is SEHNR and CDR2 is FQNEAQ (reference sequence). Trimming removed 5 bases from V and 5 bases from J, with 19 bases in between. The length of the CDR3 is 15 residues. CDR3 amino acids: CASSRGSRGINEQYF. CDR3 in DNA: TGTGCCAGCAGCCGGGGTTCCCGAGGGATCAACGAGCAGTACTTC.

The V gene is TRBV2, the J gene TRBJ2-1; D is undetermined. The CDR3 has 11 amino acids. Looked up from germline, CDR1 is SNHLY and CDR2 is FYNNEI. Trimming took 7 bases from V and 9 from J, leaving 10 bases between them. CDR3 coding DNA: TGTGCCAGCACGCGTGAGGCTGAGCAGTTCTTC. As protein: CASTREAEQFF.

J is TRBJ1-3 and V is TRBV11-2, with D perhaps matching TRBD1 (6 bases). Trimming removed 3 bases at V and 1 base at J, with 22 bases between. The CDR3 sequence is 19 residues long. CDR1 and CDR2 from the germline V gene are SGHAT and FQNNGV. CDR3: CASSFNRDEPGSSGNTIYF. The CDR3 DNA follows: TGTGCCAGCAGCTTTAACAGGGATGAGCCCGGATCTTCTGGAAACACCATATATTTT.

The chain employs TRBV19 and TRBJ2-4, with 9 bases aligning to TRBD1. Losses at the gene ends were 4 bases for V and 0 bases for J; bases not matched to a gene: 10. This CDR3 has 18 residues. CDR1 is LNHDA and CDR2 is SQIVND in the germline V gene (reference sequence). This chain's CDR3 is CASSTNLGQGLAKNIQYF. Here the CDR3 DNA reads TGTGCCAGTAGTACAAATCTCGGACAGGGGTTAGCCAAAAACATTCAGTACTTC.

The J gene is TRBJ1-2, the V gene TRBV30, with D tentatively TRBD1 (5 bases). Germline V gene data show CDR1 as GTSNPN and CDR2 as SVGIG (reference sequence). The V gene lost 0 bases and the J gene lost 5 bases, with 16 bases spanning the gap. The CDR3 is 15 amino acids. In DNA, the CDR3 is TGTGCCTGGAGTGTAAGGAAGGGGACTCCTTATGGCTACACCTTC. Amino acids: CAWSVRKGTPYGYTF.

The chain recombines TRBV19 with TRBJ1-1; 10 bases align to TRBD1. From germline, CDR1 is LNHDA and CDR2 SQIVND (reference sequence). The CDR3 is 15 residues long. Trimming at V came to 1 base and at J to 6 bases, leaving 5 bases not matched to a gene. CDR3 in amino acids: CASSIVPTGGSEAFF. For the CDR3, the DNA is TGTGCCAGTAGTATAGTTCCGACAGGGGGCTCTGAAGCTTTCTTT.

This chain links TRBV7-9 with TRBJ2-1; 7 nucleotides line up with TRBD2. The CDR3 covers 13 residues. The germline V gene has CDR1 SEHNR and CDR2 FQNEAQ (reference sequence). CDR3 loop: CAIPGGAYNEQFF. The CDR3 bases are TGTGCTATACCGGGGGGAGCCTACAATGAGCAGTTCTTC.

Written as DNA, the CDR3 is TGTGCCAGCAGAGCGAATAGCGGGACGTACGAGCAGTACTTC. Its protein product is CASRANSGTYEQYF. The chain links TRBV6-5 to TRBJ2-7; 8 bases align to TRBD2. V was clipped by 6 bases and J by 4 bases; unmatched bases: 8. This CDR3 contains 14 residues. Germline V gene sequence: CDR1 MNHEY, CDR2 SVGAGI.